This T cell receptor beta chain was sequenced for a study of blood T cell repertoires in COVID-19. Repertoires were generated with immunoSEQ multiplex PCR, while TCRdb's copy carries only in-frame clones and drops some. This table has just over 300,000 clones, over 75% appearing once. The V gene end was trimmed by 0 bases and the J gene end by 6 bases; junction bases not matched to a gene: 11. The CDR3 length is 17 residues. Per the germline V gene, CDR1 is MNHEY and CDR2 is SVGEGT. The receptor comes from a man aged 25 to 40 who had recovered from COVID-19. This chain connects TRBV6-2 or TRBV6-3 to TRBJ1-5; the match to TRBD1 covers 7 bases. The sample consisted of PBMCs or T cells enriched from blood (not recorded which). The CDR3 DNA is TGTGCCAGCAGTTACTCGATAGGGCAGGGGGAGGCTCAGCCCCAGCATTTT. It yields the protein CASSYSIGQGEAQPQHF.